Shown below are 15 T cell receptor beta chains from a single sample sequenced in a study of cytomegalovirus exposure and HLA in healthy donors. Measured with immunoSEQ multiplex PCR; TCRdb has only the in-frame clones, and not every one. Found here are 100,000 to 120,000 clones, approximately 87% of them singletons; the top ten hold over 1.1%. The specimen was PBMCs. These receptors all stem from a young woman in good health and CMV-seropositive.

The V call is TRBV6-5, the J call TRBJ2-7, with 8 bases matching TRBD2. V shed 6 bases, J shed 4 bases, and the junction held 11 bases outside the gene matches. Germline CDR1 and CDR2: MNHEY and SVGAGI. This CDR3 is 15 amino acids long. This CDR3 is CASSPGGTRRYEQYF. CDR3 DNA: TGTGCCAGCAGCCCCGGAGGGACTAGACGATACGAGCAGTACTTC.

DNA for the CDR3: TGTGCCAGCAGTCCCCCCGGGGGGGCCAGCCCCGATACGCAGTATTTT. As protein: CASSPPGGASPDTQYF. The chain joins TRBV28 to TRBJ2-3, with TRBD2 matching over 8 bases. The CDR3 length is 16 residues. J gave up 6 bases and V 5 bases, and 13 bases lay outside the gene matches. Per germline, CDR1 MDHEN and CDR2 SYDVKM. Filled out from reference TRBV28 and TRBJ2-3, the complete variable domain reads DVKVTQSSRYLVKRTGEKVFLECVQDMDHENMFWYRQDPGLGLRLIYFSYDVKMKEKGDIPEGYSVSREKKERFSLILESASTNQTSMYLCASSPPGGASPDTQYFGPGTRLTVL.

This chain uses TRBV6-1 with TRBJ1-5; D possibly corresponds to TRBD1 (5 bases). Trimming pared 0 bases from V and 10 bases from J, leaving 16 bases between. The germline gives CDR1 MNHNS, CDR2 SASEGT. There are 15 residues in the CDR3. CDR3 region: CASSEAPGVAFPQHF. The CDR3 bases are TGTGCCAGCAGTGAAGCACCGGGGGTTGCTTTTCCCCAGCATTTT.

The chain couples TRBV5-1 to TRBJ2-5; D gene ambiguous. V was clipped by 0 bases and J by 2 bases, with 8 bases between them. Germline V gene lookup returns CDR1 SGHRS and CDR2 YFSETQ. This CDR3 has 14 amino acids. CDR3 loop: CASSLVPSQETQYF. In DNA form, the CDR3 reads TGCGCCAGCAGCTTGGTCCCTAGTCAAGAGACCCAGTACTTC.

The chain joins TRBV7-2 to TRBJ2-3; 7 bases match TRBD2. The CDR3 is made up of 17 amino acids. V lost 5 bases to trimming and J lost 2 bases; unmatched junction nucleotides: 13. Germline V gives CDR1 SGHTA, CDR2 FQGNSA. The CDR3 nucleotides are TGTGCCAGCAGCCCCCGGGTAGCGGGCTTAAACACAGATACGCAGTATTTT. Amino acid sequence: CASSPRVAGLNTDTQYF. Full variable domain (missing parts from reference TRBV7-2 and TRBJ2-3): GAGVSQSPSNKVTEKGKDVELRCDPISGHTALYWYRQSLGQGLEFLIYFQGNSAPDKSGLPSDRFSAERTGGSVSTLTIQRTQQEDSAVYLCASSPRVAGLNTDTQYFGPGTRLTVL.

This clone was detected once. The CDR3 loop reads CASSYWRRSSYEQYF. The CDR3 region has the DNA TGTGCCAGCAGTTACTGGAGGCGGAGCTCCTACGAGCAGTACTTC. This chain joins TRBV6-6 and TRBJ2-7, with D tentatively TRBD2 (5 bases). Trimming pared 1 base from V and 0 bases from J, leaving 10 bases between. Germline V gene lookup returns CDR1 MNHNY and CDR2 SVGAGI (reference sequence). CDR3 length: 15 residues.

This clone occurred once. The V call is TRBV10-3, the J call TRBJ1-5, with TRBD1 identical over 8 bases. This CDR3 has 13 amino acids. Germline trimming cut 6 bases from V and 6 bases from J; bases unmatched to any gene: 4. In germline, CDR1 is ENHRY, CDR2 SYGVKD. This CDR3 reads CAISRDRSQPQHF. The CDR3 DNA sequence: TGTGCCATCAGCCGGGACAGGTCTCAGCCCCAGCATTTT.

Worth noting for this clone: At the DNA level, this CDR3 is encoded by other sequences in the same sample as well. The rearrangement joins TRBV18 to TRBJ2-7; the D is unclear. The CDR3 runs 13 residues. V was cut by 3 bases and J by 0 bases, with 6 bases left in between. Per germline, CDR1 KGHSH and CDR2 LQKENI. CDR3 sequence: CASSPPSSYEQYF. In DNA form, the CDR3 reads TGTGCCAGCTCACCTCCTAGCTCCTACGAGCAGTACTTC.

A few counts support this clone. This chain connects TRBV5-6 to TRBJ1-2, with D hard to call. The CDR3 sequence is 13 residues long. The germline gives CDR1 SGHDT, CDR2 YYEEEE. Deletions cut 5 bases from V and 8 bases from J, with 16 bases between. The CDR3: CASRLDWREGYTF. The CDR3, as DNA: TGTGCCAGCAGACTTGACTGGAGGGAAGGCTACACCTTC.

V and J are TRBV10-3 and TRBJ1-1; a possible D gene is TRBD1 (6 bases). V was shortened by 8 bases and J by 4 bases, with 11 bases between the two germline ends. The V gene's germline CDR1 is ENHRY and CDR2 SYGVKD. The CDR3 sequence is 12 residues long. The CDR3 here is CAIATGSTEAFF. CDR3 bases: TGTGCCATCGCAACAGGGTCCACTGAAGCTTTCTTT.

This clone was recorded only once. This chain joins TRBV11-3 and TRBJ2-7, with 8 bases matching TRBD1. Germline lookup yields CDR1 SGHNT and CDR2 YENEEA. CDR3 size: 15 residues. Trimming removed 4 bases from V and 4 bases from J; junction bases left unmatched: 9. CDR3 region: CASSSRAGGCYEQYF. CDR3 nucleotide sequence: TGTGCCAGCAGCTCAAGGGCAGGGGGCTGTTACGAGCAGTACTTC.

The chain joins TRBV7-6 to TRBJ2-1; 7 bases map to TRBD2. Trimming cost V 3 bases and J 8 bases; bases outside gene matches: 4. Germline loops: CDR1 SGHVS, CDR2 FNYEAQ. The CDR3 extends over 13 amino acids. The CDR3 protein is CASSLRAGDEQFF. CDR3 sequence (DNA): TGTGCCAGCAGCTTGAGGGCGGGGGATGAGCAGTTCTTC.

The sample holds a few counts of this clone. The V call is TRBV2, the J call TRBJ1-1, with no clear D. Germline CDR1 and CDR2: SNHLY and FYNNEI. This CDR3 region has 14 residues. V lost 6 bases to trimming and J lost 0 bases, with 11 bases between them. In DNA form, the CDR3 reads TGTGCCAGCAGCGGAACGGGGATGAACACTGAAGCTTTCTTT. Amino acids: CASSGTGMNTEAFF.

The V gene is TRBV28, the J gene TRBJ1-2, with 8 bases lining up with TRBD1. J lost 7 bases, V lost 8 bases, and 6 bases had no gene match. Germline V CDR1 and CDR2: MDHEN, SYDVKM. The CDR3 has 12 amino acids. CDR3 bases: TGTGCCAGCGCCACAGGGGGTTTTGGCTACACCTTC. Its translation is CASATGGFGYTF.

This clone was found once. V gene TRBV15 combines with J gene TRBJ2-7; 8 bases are a match to TRBD2. V lost 0 bases to trimming and J lost 6 bases; unmatched junction nucleotides: 10. The CDR3 length is 16 residues. The germline gives CDR1 LNHNV, CDR2 YYDKDF (reference sequence). The CDR3 sequence: CATSRDGTRGYSEQYF. DNA of the CDR3: TGTGCCACCAGCAGAGATGGGACTAGAGGTTACAGCGAGCAGTACTTC.